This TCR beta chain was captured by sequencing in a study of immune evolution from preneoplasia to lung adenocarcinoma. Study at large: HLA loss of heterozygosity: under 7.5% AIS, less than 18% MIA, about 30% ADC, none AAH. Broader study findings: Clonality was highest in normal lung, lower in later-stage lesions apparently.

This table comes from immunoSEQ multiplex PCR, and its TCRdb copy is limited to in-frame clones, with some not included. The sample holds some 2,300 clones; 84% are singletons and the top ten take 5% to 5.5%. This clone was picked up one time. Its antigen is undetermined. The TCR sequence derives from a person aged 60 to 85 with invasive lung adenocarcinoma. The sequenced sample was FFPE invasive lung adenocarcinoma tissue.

CDR3 loop: CASSPDDRRPYEQYF. DNA for the CDR3: TGCGCCAGCAGCCCCGATGACCGGAGACCCTACGAGCAGTACTTC. The chain joins TRBV5-1 to TRBJ2-7; D not certain. Germline V gives CDR1 SGHRS, CDR2 YFSETQ. V lost 4 bases to trimming and J lost 2 bases, with 16 bases between them. The CDR3 length is 15 residues.